Below, 27 T cell receptor beta chains from the same sample are listed, as sequenced in a study of blood T cell repertoires in COVID-19. The data were produced by immunoSEQ multiplex PCR, yet TCRdb's version contains in-frame clones alone and is incomplete. The table shows 200,000 to 250,000 clones, with about four fifths occurring only once. Sequencing was performed on PBMCs or T cells enriched from blood (not recorded which). The receptor source for this set is a woman aged 45-59 years who had been exposed to COVID-19.

The rearrangement links TRBV5-8 to TRBJ2-5; a possible D gene is TRBD1 (6 bases). The ends were cut back, 7 bases at V and 3 bases at J, with 19 bases in the middle. In germline, CDR1 is SGHTS, CDR2 YDEGEE. There are 15 residues in the CDR3. The CDR3 coding sequence is TGTGCCAGCCCTATGGGGCGCAGGGGTAAAGAGACCCAGTACTTC. It yields the protein CASPMGRRGKETQYF.

The genes are TRBV28 and TRBJ2-7; the match to TRBD2 covers 12 bases. V was pared by 2 bases and J by 4 bases, with 6 bases of the junction left unmatched. Germline V gene data show CDR1 as MDHEN and CDR2 as SYDVKM. The CDR3 spans 16 residues. CDR3 in DNA: TGTGCCAGCAGTTTAAGTGGACTAGCGGGGTTTTACGAGCAGTACTTC. Translation gives CASSLSGLAGFYEQYF.

The chain employs TRBV19 and TRBJ2-1; 7 bases fit TRBD1. The CDR3 is made up of 12 amino acids. Germline V lookup: CDR1 LNHDA, CDR2 SQIVND (reference sequence). Germline trimming cut 8 bases from V and 4 bases from J; bases unmatched to any gene: 2. CDR3 coding DNA: TGTGCCAGTGGGGACAGTTACAATGAGCAGTTCTTC. Protein: CASGDSYNEQFF.

This clone was observed a single time. The chain is built from TRBV7-9 and TRBJ2-7; tentative D call: TRBD2 (5 bases). The CDR3 is 15 amino acids. Germline V lookup: CDR1 SEHNR, CDR2 FQNEAQ (reference sequence). V was pared by 5 bases and J by 5 bases, with 19 bases between. Here the CDR3 DNA reads TGTGCCAGCAGCCACGAGGGAGTCCTACCCCACGAGCAGTACTTC. Encoded protein: CASSHEGVLPHEQYF.

This clone was seen a handful of times. The chain carries TRBV2 and TRBJ1-3; perhaps TRBD1 as D (5 bases). Germline CDR1 SNHLY, CDR2 FYNNEI. Trimming shortened V by 0 bases and J by 0 bases, and 12 bases separated the two germline ends. The CDR3 covers 17 residues. The CDR3 nucleotides are TGTGCCAGCAGTGAAGCGTCCCCAGGGCGCTCTGGAAACACCATATATTTT. This sequence encodes CASSEASPGRSGNTIYF.

This clone appeared once. J is TRBJ1-1 and V is TRBV9, with 8 positions matching TRBD1. The V gene end was trimmed by 1 base and the J gene end by 4 bases; junction bases not matched to a gene: 3. The germline V gene has CDR1 SGDLS and CDR2 YYNGEE. CDR3 size: 14 residues. This chain's CDR3 is CASSVHTGGTEAFF. The CDR3 DNA reads TGTGCCAGCAGCGTACATACAGGGGGCACTGAAGCTTTCTTT.

This clone was recorded a few times. This chain uses TRBV6-5 with TRBJ2-3; possibly TRBD1 for D (5 bases). The CDR3 runs to 15 residues. Per the germline V gene, CDR1 is MNHEY and CDR2 is SVGAGI. Trimming shortened V by 0 bases and J by 4 bases, and 11 bases separated the two germline ends. CDR3 sequence reads: CASSYSRARADTQYF. The CDR3 DNA follows: TGTGCCAGCAGTTACTCAAGGGCCAGGGCAGATACGCAGTATTTT.

The chain links TRBV7-9 to TRBJ1-6; D is undetermined. The ends were cut back, 7 bases at V and 8 bases at J, with 12 bases in the middle. Per the germline V gene, CDR1 is SEHNR and CDR2 is FQNEAQ (reference sequence). The CDR3 extends over 13 amino acids. For the CDR3, the DNA is TGTGCCAGCACAGGCTCGGACTATTCACCCCTCCACTTT. Its translation: CASTGSDYSPLHF. The full variable domain, rest sourced from reference TRBV7-9 and TRBJ1-6, is DTGVSQNPRHKITKRGQNVTFRCDPISEHNRLYWYRQTLGQGPEFLTYFQNEAQLEKSRLLSDRFSAERPKGSFSTLEIQRTEQGDSAMYLCASTGSDYSPLHFGNGTRLTVT.

The rearrangement links TRBV30 to TRBJ1-6; no firm D call. The CDR3 contains 13 residues. The V end was cut by 6 bases, the J end by 7 bases, with 13 bases between. Per germline, CDR1 GTSNPN and CDR2 SVGIG (reference sequence). Here the CDR3 DNA reads TGTGCCTGTAACAGCGGACTAAATTCACCCCTCCACTTT. This translates into CACNSGLNSPLHF.

A single count supports this clone. The gene calls are TRBV4-3 and TRBJ1-1; possibly TRBD1 for D (5 bases). Germline lookup yields CDR1 LGHNA and CDR2 YSLEER. V was cut by 0 bases and J by 5 bases, with 13 bases left in between. The CDR3 is 15 amino acids. The CDR3 DNA reads as TGCGCCAGCAGCCAAGAATCCAGGGAGGCAACTGAAGCTTTCTTT. Translation: CASSQESREATEAFF.

The genes are TRBV2 and TRBJ2-2; D might be TRBD1 (6 bases). The length of the CDR3 is 14 residues. CDR1 is SNHLY and CDR2 is FYNNEI in the germline V gene. Trimming shortened V by 6 bases and J by 4 bases, and 12 bases separated the two germline ends. The CDR3 bases are TGTGCCAGCAGCCCGACAGGTTCCACCGGGGAGCTGTTTTTT. Translated, it gives CASSPTGSTGELFF.

This rearrangement joins TRBV12-5 to TRBJ2-7; D ambiguous. This CDR3 has 12 amino acids. Germline V lookup: CDR1 LGHNT, CDR2 FRNRAP. Trimming pared 3 bases from V and 3 bases from J, leaving 6 bases between. CDR3 loop: CASGLYSYEQYF. CDR3 in DNA: TGTGCTAGTGGTTTATACAGCTACGAGCAGTACTTC.

The V call is TRBV27, the J call TRBJ1-6, with TRBD1 identical over 8 bases. CDR3 length: 15 amino acids. Germline CDR1 reads MNHEY; CDR2 reads SMNVEV (reference sequence). Losses at the gene ends were 6 bases for V and 2 bases for J; bases not matched to a gene: 3. CDR3 loop: CASRGDRPYNSPLHF. The CDR3 bases are TGTGCCAGCAGGGGGGACAGGCCCTATAATTCACCCCTCCACTTT.

The gene calls are TRBV15 and TRBJ1-1; D gene unclear. Germline values: CDR1 LNHNV, CDR2 YYDKDF (reference sequence). This CDR3 is 14 amino acids long. The germline V and J ends were trimmed by 0 bases and 5 bases, with 10 bases remaining between them. Here the CDR3 DNA reads TGTGCCACCAGCAGAGAGGTCTTGAGAACTGAAGCTTTCTTT. Translating gives CATSREVLRTEAFF.

The V call is TRBV19, the J call TRBJ1-1; 7 bases agree with TRBD1. Germline-derived CDR1 and CDR2 are LNHDA and SQIVND (reference sequence). There are 16 residues in the CDR3. V lost 4 bases, J lost 11 bases, and 19 bases stayed unmatched. CDR3 in amino acids: CASSTRPRQGSLDAFF. The CDR3 bases are TGTGCCAGTAGTACTCGTCCCAGACAGGGAAGCCTTGATGCTTTCTTT. The variable domain in full, completed from reference TRBV19 and TRBJ1-1, reads DGGITQSPKYLFRKEGQNVTLSCEQNLNHDAMYWYRQDPGQGLRLIYYSQIVNDFQKGDIAEGYSVSREKKESFPLTVTSAQKNPTAFYLCASSTRPRQGSLDAFFGQGTRLTVV.

Here the CDR3 DNA reads TGCGCCAGCAGCTTGGGGGGACTAGGGAGGGATACGCAGTATTTT. This encodes CASSLGGLGRDTQYF. The V gene is TRBV5-1, the J gene TRBJ2-3; 8 bases are shared with TRBD2. J was trimmed by 6 bases and V by 0 bases; bases with no gene match: 6. This CDR3 is 15 amino acids long. The germline gives CDR1 SGHRS, CDR2 YFSETQ.

The chain has TRBV10-1 and TRBJ1-1; TRBD1 matches at 7 bases. The CDR3 contains 11 residues. Germline V gives CDR1 WNHNN, CDR2 SYGVQD (reference sequence). The V and J ends lost 9 bases and 6 bases, in that order; junction bases with no gene match: 4. CDR3 amino acids: CARTGRSEAFF. The CDR3 DNA reads as TGCGCCAGGACAGGGAGGTCTGAAGCTTTCTTT.

This sequence joins TRBV10-3 and TRBJ2-2; 8 bases fit TRBD2. The CDR3 sequence is 16 residues long. The V segment lost 5 bases and the J segment 2 bases; nucleotides outside the gene matches: 7. Germline-derived CDR1 and CDR2 are ENHRY and SYGVKD. CDR3 protein: CAISSGGGQNTGELFF. The CDR3 nucleotides are TGTGCCATCAGTTCGGGAGGGGGACAAAACACCGGGGAGCTGTTTTTT.

The gene calls are TRBV2 and TRBJ1-1, with 7 bases identical to TRBD1. Per germline, CDR1 SNHLY and CDR2 FYNNEI. V gave up 5 bases and J gave up 1 base; unmatched junction bases: 1. The CDR3 covers 13 residues. The CDR3 DNA follows: TGTGCCAGCAGTAGGGACAGGAACACTGAAGCTTTCTTT. Protein sequence: CASSRDRNTEAFF.

The chain has TRBV28 and TRBJ1-2, with D uncertain. The ends were cut back, 6 bases at V and 8 bases at J, with 19 bases in the middle. The germline gives CDR1 MDHEN, CDR2 SYDVKM. This CDR3 is built from 14 residues. The CDR3 nucleotides read TGTGCCAGCAGATCCGGGAACCTCATCCGAGGCTACACCTTC. Residues: CASRSGNLIRGYTF.

Only one count was recorded for this clone. J is TRBJ2-3 and V is TRBV5-5; D possibly corresponds to TRBD2 (7 bases). The CDR3 has 15 amino acids. Germline CDR1 SGHKS, CDR2 YYEKEE (reference sequence). Trimming stripped 2 bases from V and 1 base from J, with 11 bases between. The CDR3 protein is CASSFAGAGTDTQYF. The CDR3 DNA follows: TGTGCCAGCAGCTTTGCGGGGGCGGGCACAGATACGCAGTATTTT.

The chain carries TRBV2 and TRBJ1-2; 9 nucleotides align to TRBD1. There are 13 residues in the CDR3. Trimming cost V 5 bases and J 7 bases; bases outside gene matches: 5. From germline, CDR1 is SNHLY and CDR2 FYNNEI. The CDR3 DNA reads TGTGCCAGCAGTTCCGGGACAGGGTTTGGCTACACCTTC. Translated: CASSSGTGFGYTF.

This sequence joins TRBV9 and TRBJ2-7; D might be TRBD2 (6 bases). CDR1 SGDLS and CDR2 YYNGEE come from the germline V gene. Trimming removed 0 bases at V and 2 bases at J, with 9 bases between. This CDR3 has 14 amino acids. The CDR3 DNA is TGTGCCAGCAGCGTAGGCTGGGGGGCCTACGAGCAGTACTTC. It encodes CASSVGWGAYEQYF. Filled out from reference TRBV9 and TRBJ2-7, the complete variable domain reads DSGVTQTPKHLITATGQRVTLRCSPRSGDLSVYWYQQSLDQGLQFLIQYYNGEERAKGNILERFSAQQFPDLHSELNLSSLELGDSALYFCASSVGWGAYEQYFGPGTRLTVT.

The V and J genes are TRBV5-1 and TRBJ2-7; TRBD1 is a possible D gene (6 bases). CDR1 and CDR2 (germline): SGHRS, YFSETQ. V was cut by 2 bases and J by 0 bases, with 12 bases left in between. This CDR3 is 15 amino acids long. CDR3 sequence: CASSLQTGSSYEQYF. The CDR3 nucleotides are TGCGCCAGCAGCTTACAAACAGGGAGCTCCTACGAGCAGTACTTC.

The chain is built from TRBV27 and TRBJ1-6, with D maybe TRBD1 (6 bases). This CDR3 spans 14 amino acids. Germline lookup yields CDR1 MNHEY and CDR2 SMNVEV (reference sequence). V was cut by 6 bases and J by 11 bases, with 17 bases left in between. In DNA, the CDR3 is TGTGCCAGCAGCCTGGGGGACATTGGAGCACCCCTCCACTTT. Its protein product is CASSLGDIGAPLHF.

This clone showed up just once. The chain joins TRBV4-1 to TRBJ1-6, with TRBD1 identical over 9 bases. CDR1 MGHRA and CDR2 YSYEKL come from the germline V gene. The CDR3 extends over 17 amino acids. V was pared by 2 bases and J by 8 bases, with 10 bases of the junction left unmatched. The CDR3 region has the DNA TGCGCCAGCAGCCAAACGACAGGGGGTGCGTGGGATTCACCCCTCCACTTT. Protein product: CASSQTTGGAWDSPLHF.

The rearrangement links TRBV11-1 to TRBJ2-2; TRBD2 agrees at 8 bases. The junction had 1 base not matched to a gene; V was cut back by 2 bases and J by 2 bases. The CDR3 runs to 15 residues. CDR1 and CDR2 (germline): SGHAT, FQDESV (reference sequence). The CDR3 DNA is TGTGCCAGCAGCTTACTAGCGGGTAACACCGGGGAGCTGTTTTTT. Its translation is CASSLLAGNTGELFF. The complete variable domain, with remaining parts taken from reference TRBV11-1 and TRBJ2-2, reads EAEVAQSPRYKITEKSQAVAFWCDPISGHATLYWYRQILGQGPELLVQFQDESVVDDSQLPKDRFSAERLKGVDSTLKIQPAELGDSAMYLCASSLLAGNTGELFFGEGSRLTVL.